These T cell receptor beta chains were read from a single sample in a study of long-term antiretroviral therapy in people with HIV. Produced via immunoSEQ multiplex PCR; TCRdb's table is partial and in-frame only. The sample lists 16,000 or so clones; about 88% were seen once. Sequences were derived from unsorted PBMCs, sampled 0.5 years after starting antiretroviral therapy. The receptors shown here come from a woman aged 40 to 50 with HIV. The conserved cysteine and the conserved F or W are not part of the CDR3 here.

V,J,CDR3
TRBV19,TRBJ2-2,ASTFAGVDTGELF
TRBV2,TRBJ2-7,ASSERRDEQY
TRBV6-6,TRBJ2-7,ASSSGTRLY
TRBV9,TRBJ2-7,ASSAPHTYEQY
TRBV14,TRBJ2-6,ASKSSGANVLT
TRBV6-1,TRBJ1-5,ASSRDRGKDQPQH
TRBV5-5,TRBJ2-1,ASSLLAPTYNEQF
TRBV27,TRBJ2-7,ASSLVGDGHYEQY
TRBV6-5,TRBJ2-1,ASSYSSANYNEQF
TRBV5-4,TRBJ1-2,ASIDNRGNRGYT
TRBV21-1,TRBJ2-4,ASSCRPPGLEKNIQY
TRBV4-2,TRBJ2-2,ASSYFPGAGELF
TRBV19,TRBJ1-5,ASSIVGGTQPQH
TRBV2,TRBJ2-7,ARMEGNGTVYEQY
TRBV7-2,TRBJ2-7,ASSLGFRAETYEQY
TRBV18,TRBJ2-7,ASSRGQPYEQY
TRBV14,TRBJ2-1,ASSQPPGLAATEQF
TRBV7-7,TRBJ2-5,ASSQGGSGSRVETQY
TRBV9,TRBJ2-5,ASSTRTGKPEETQY
TRBV7-3,TRBJ2-1,ASSSGTSLYNEQF
TRBV16,TRBJ1-1,ASSQSSTRVGGTEAF
TRBV6-5,TRBJ2-7,ASSSVQGKGYEQY
TRBV6-5,TRBJ1-1,ASSYTSPLNTEAF
TRBV29-1,TRBJ2-7,SVVGGEEQY
TRBV7-2,TRBJ1-2,ASSFGMPRGNDNYGYT
TRBV6-6,TRBJ1-5,ASSMGNQPQH
TRBV11-1,TRBJ2-3,ASSPRLAGRTDTQY
TRBV5-4,TRBJ1-2,ASSSPTGQYYGYT
TRBV13,TRBJ2-7,ASSLAGGYEQY
TRBV27,TRBJ2-2,ASSSGLAGITGELF
TRBV29-1,TRBJ2-7,SVVKAYEQY
TRBV7-9,TRBJ2-1,ASSLVGAGHYNEQF
TRBV19,TRBJ1-5,ASSREDSNQPQH
TRBV19,TRBJ2-7,ASALGLFYEQY
TRBV28,TRBJ1-1,ASSSLDVDREAEAF
TRBV27,TRBJ1-2,ATKDRGNNYGYT
TRBV25-1,TRBJ2-1,ASQGASSYNEQF
TRBV5-4,TRBJ2-7,ASSPPGSYEQY
TRBV5-4,TRBJ2-7,ASSLDKSSYEQY
TRBV15,TRBJ2-7,ATSRSRTGSAEQY
TRBV5-1,TRBJ2-1,ASSEEREQGEQF
TRBV6-6,TRBJ2-7,ASSFLASGRTYEQY
TRBV19,TRBJ2-1,ASSSRGPYNEQF
TRBV28,TRBJ2-3,ASTSGALGTDTQY
TRBV7-9,TRBJ2-3,ASSLLAGVTDTQY
TRBV29-1,TRBJ1-2,SLTDGGGGYT
TRBV19,TRBJ2-2,ASNHLQTGETGELF
TRBV7-9,TRBJ2-7,ASSSPGLSYEQY
TRBV14,TRBJ2-3,ASSQVADTQY
TRBV5-4,TRBJ2-1,ASSRRERGEQF
TRBV15,TRBJ2-3,ATSRDFGGRAERDTQY
TRBV6-6,TRBJ2-7,ASSYSRGGGGAEQY
TRBV7-8,TRBJ2-5,ASSLTSRLAGVETQY
TRBV27,TRBJ2-5,ASSYLKGRETQY